This T cell receptor (beta chain) was identified during a study of spatial heterogeneity in lung cancer. About the study: The follow-up PBMC samples were sequenced whenever they were available. The median time to follow-up was approximately 2 years after resection. More beta-chain than alpha-chain sequences were consistently detected. Whole-study findings and limits: TCRs found ubiquitously expanded in tumor appeared in blood more at resection than at follow-up.

This clonotype was detected ten times or more. Antigen unknown. Time point of the sample: blood at routine non-recurrence follow-up after resection. Whole RNA, which was extracted from tumor, nontumor lung tissue or frozen PBMC, was sequenced without any cell sorting. The ends were cut back, 2 bases at V and 6 bases at J, with 13 bases in the middle. The CDR3 consists of 13 residues. CDR1 and CDR2 from the germline V gene are GTSNPN and SVGIG (reference sequence). TCRdb called the 5' RACE reads again in MiXCR, with one record for every CDR3 protein. The table lists around 100,000 distinct CDR3 sequences, 10% to 12% of them singletons.

V gene TRBV30 combines with J gene TRBJ1-2; D remains unclear. This TCR was recovered from a female donor with early-stage non-small cell lung cancer. Sample: PBMCs, taken at follow-up. In nucleotides, the CDR3 is TGTGCCTGGAGTTCCCCGGGGTTGCATGGCTACACCTTC. Amino acid sequence: CAWSSPGLHGYTF.